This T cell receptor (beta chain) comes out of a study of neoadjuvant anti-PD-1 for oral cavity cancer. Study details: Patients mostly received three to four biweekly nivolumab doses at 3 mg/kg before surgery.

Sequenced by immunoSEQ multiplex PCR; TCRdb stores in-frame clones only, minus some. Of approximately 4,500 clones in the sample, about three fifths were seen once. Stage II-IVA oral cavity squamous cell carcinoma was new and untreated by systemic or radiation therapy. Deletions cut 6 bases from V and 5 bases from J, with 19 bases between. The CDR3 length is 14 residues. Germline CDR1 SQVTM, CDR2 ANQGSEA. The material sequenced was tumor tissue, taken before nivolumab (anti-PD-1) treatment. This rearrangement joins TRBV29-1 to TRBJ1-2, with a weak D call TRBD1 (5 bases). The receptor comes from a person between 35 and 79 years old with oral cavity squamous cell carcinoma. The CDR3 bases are TGCAGCGTGGCCTCCGAGGGGTTTAGGTATGGCTACACCTTC. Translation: CSVASEGFRYGYTF.